A single sample is the source of the 32 T cell receptor beta chains below, sequenced in a study of T cell responses to AZD1222 COVID-19 vaccine. The assay was immunoSEQ multiplex PCR, and TCRdb's table has in-frame clones only and misses some. The repertoire consists of 200,000 or so clones, with 90% to 95% occurring once and the leading ten covering over 0.95%. The starting material was peripheral blood, obtained 28 days after the second AZD1222 dose. The receptors originated from an adult who received the AZD1222 COVID-19 vaccine.

This clone was picked up one time. The gene calls are TRBV3-1 (or the pseudogene TRBV3-2) and TRBJ2-3; D may be TRBD2 (5 bases). V was cut by 5 bases and J by 2 bases, with 11 bases left in between. This CDR3 is 14 amino acids long. Per the germline V gene, CDR1 is LGHDT and CDR2 is YNNKEL (reference sequence). The CDR3 reads CASSIRGNTDTQYF. DNA of the CDR3: TGTGCCAGCAGCATTCGAGGGAACACAGATACGCAGTATTTT.

DNA for the CDR3: TGTGCCAGTAGTCCACCCGGGGGGACTGAAGCTTTCTTT. Translated: CASSPPGGTEAFF. The gene calls are TRBV19 and TRBJ1-1; D is perhaps TRBD1 (5 bases). From germline, CDR1 is LNHDA and CDR2 SQIVND (reference sequence). Trimming took off 5 bases at V and 5 bases at J, with 12 bases between the two ends. There are 13 residues in the CDR3.

This sequence joins TRBV5-5 and TRBJ2-7, with 12 bases identical to TRBD2. Germline V gene sequence: CDR1 SGHKS, CDR2 YYEKEE (reference sequence). The CDR3 loop spans 16 amino acids. The J segment lost 2 bases and the V segment lost 0 bases, leaving 3 bases of the junction unmatched. The CDR3 nucleotides read TGTGCCAGCAGCTTGGGGCGGACTAGCGGGACCTACGAGCAGTACTTC. This codes for CASSLGRTSGTYEQYF.

This chain links TRBV7-2 with TRBJ2-3, with D possibly matching TRBD2 (6 bases). Between the trimmed V and J ends, which lost 9 bases and 0 bases, there was a span of 16 bases. Germline V gene sequence: CDR1 SGHTA, CDR2 FQGNSA. The CDR3 sequence is 15 residues long. This CDR3 reads CASFNGLTSTDTQYF. CDR3 coding DNA: TGTGCCAGTTTTAACGGACTAACTAGCACAGATACGCAGTATTTT. Full variable domain (missing parts from reference TRBV7-2 and TRBJ2-3): GAGVSQSPSNKVTEKGKDVELRCDPISGHTALYWYRQSLGQGLEFLIYFQGNSAPDKSGLPSDRFSAERTGGSVSTLTIQRTQQEDSAVYLCASFNGLTSTDTQYFGPGTRLTVL.

J is TRBJ2-6 and V is TRBV4-3; D gene unclear. Trimming removed 2 bases at V and 2 bases at J, with 4 bases between. The CDR3 extends over 14 amino acids. From germline, CDR1 is LGHNA and CDR2 YSLEER. CDR3 sequence reads: CASSQIAGANVLTF. The CDR3 DNA is TGCGCCAGCAGCCAAATCGCTGGGGCCAACGTCCTGACTTTC.

This chain joins TRBV9 and TRBJ2-2; 8 nucleotides line up with TRBD1. V was clipped by 3 bases and J by 3 bases; unmatched bases: 13. The CDR3 contains 18 residues. Germline lookup yields CDR1 SGDLS and CDR2 YYNGEE. CDR3 DNA sequence: TGTGCCAGCAGCGACAATTTTGAGGACAGGGCCGACACCGGGGAGCTGTTTTTT. It yields the protein CASSDNFEDRADTGELFF.

The chain joins TRBV19 to TRBJ1-2; 10 bases are a match to TRBD1. With 1 base clipped from V and 2 bases from J, the junction kept 4 bases outside the gene matches. In germline, CDR1 is LNHDA, CDR2 SQIVND (reference sequence). The CDR3 contains 16 residues. This chain's CDR3 is CASSIAPGQGNYGYTF. The CDR3 region has the DNA TGTGCCAGTAGTATAGCCCCGGGACAGGGGAACTATGGCTACACCTTC. Based on the CDR3 plus reference TRBV19 and TRBJ1-2, the full variable domain is DGGITQSPKYLFRKEGQNVTLSCEQNLNHDAMYWYRQDPGQGLRLIYYSQIVNDFQKGDIAEGYSVSREKKESFPLTVTSAQKNPTAFYLCASSIAPGQGNYGYTFGSGTRLTVV.

The chain links TRBV19 to TRBJ2-3, with a weak D call TRBD2 (6 bases). Germline V gives CDR1 LNHDA, CDR2 SQIVND (reference sequence). The CDR3 runs to 16 residues. The V end lost 3 bases, the J end lost 1 base, and 14 bases lay between the germline ends. This chain's CDR3 is CASSMGGALRTDTQYF. The CDR3 DNA sequence: TGTGCCAGTAGTATGGGGGGAGCTCTACGCACAGATACGCAGTATTTT. The variable domain in full, with the rest retrieved from reference TRBV19 and TRBJ2-3, is DGGITQSPKYLFRKEGQNVTLSCEQNLNHDAMYWYRQDPGQGLRLIYYSQIVNDFQKGDIAEGYSVSREKKESFPLTVTSAQKNPTAFYLCASSMGGALRTDTQYFGPGTRLTVL.

The chain recombines TRBV6-5 with TRBJ1-5, with TRBD1 matching 7 bases. V was clipped by 0 bases and J by 7 bases; unmatched bases: 9. Germline values: CDR1 MNHEY, CDR2 SVGAGI. The length of the CDR3 is 16 residues. CDR3 residues: CASSYSINQGDQPQHF. CDR3 sequence (DNA): TGTGCCAGCAGTTACTCGATCAATCAGGGGGACCAGCCCCAGCATTTT.

The CDR3 spells CASSPSRDRGPSGPQHF. The CDR3 DNA follows: TGTGCCAGCTCACCATCGAGGGACAGGGGGCCTTCGGGGCCCCAGCATTTT. This chain uses TRBV18 with TRBJ1-5, with 12 bases aligning to TRBD1. This CDR3 comprises 17 residues. Germline-derived CDR1 and CDR2 are KGHSH and LQKENI. Trimming cost V 2 bases and J 9 bases; bases outside gene matches: 11.

Points on this clone: The junction and the germline gene differ at one end; a read error may be behind it. V is TRBV13 and J is TRBJ2-6, with D possibly matching TRBD2 (5 bases). This CDR3 contains 13 residues. CDR1 is PRHDT and CDR2 is FYEKMQ in the germline V gene (reference sequence). CDR3 DNA sequence: TGTGCCAGCAGCCCCCACGGGGACAACGTCCTGACTTTC. Its translation: CASSPHGDNVLTF.

CDR3 in DNA: TGTGCCAGCAGCGCCGGGACTGGGGCCAACGTCCTGACTTTC. Protein sequence: CASSAGTGANVLTF. The J gene is TRBJ2-6, the V gene TRBV9, with D possibly TRBD2 on 5 matching bases. Germline V gene sequence: CDR1 SGDLS, CDR2 YYNGEE. The CDR3 is 14 residues long. The germline V and J ends were trimmed by 3 bases and 2 bases, with 6 bases remaining between them.

The genes are TRBV5-5 and TRBJ2-5; 7 bases line up with TRBD2. Per the germline V gene, CDR1 is SGHKS and CDR2 is YYEKEE (reference sequence). The CDR3 loop spans 16 amino acids. With V trimmed by 3 bases and J by 2 bases, 10 bases remained unmatched. The CDR3 coding sequence is TGTGCCAGCAGCTCCGGGACTACTTTGCTGCAAGAGACCCAGTACTTC. Its translation is CASSSGTTLLQETQYF.

This chain connects TRBV9 to TRBJ1-6, with 7 nucleotides matching TRBD1. The V gene end was trimmed by 4 bases and the J gene end by 0 bases; junction bases not matched to a gene: 7. CDR1 and CDR2 from the germline V gene are SGDLS and YYNGEE. The CDR3 sequence is 17 residues long. CDR3 DNA sequence: TGTGCCAGCAGCAAGGGACAGACGAGCTCCTATAATTCACCCCTCCACTTT. Its translation: CASSKGQTSSYNSPLHF.

The V and J genes are TRBV7-2 and TRBJ1-1; D gene unclear. This CDR3 comprises 15 residues. With 6 bases removed from V and 1 base from J, the gap between germline ends came to 15 bases. Germline assignment: CDR1 SGHTA and CDR2 FQGNSA. This CDR3 is CASSSARTRNTEAFF. The CDR3, as DNA: TGTGCCAGCAGTTCTGCTAGGACCAGGAACACTGAAGCTTTCTTT.

The chain recombines TRBV2 with TRBJ2-1; possible D gene TRBD1, 7 bases. The V gene's germline CDR1 is SNHLY and CDR2 FYNNEI. V was cut by 3 bases and J by 0 bases, with 21 bases left in between. The CDR3 is made up of 19 amino acids. The CDR3 DNA follows: TGTGCCAGCAGTGATGGGGCAGGGGGGCAATTGAGCTCCTACAATGAGCAGTTCTTC. Translated: CASSDGAGGQLSSYNEQFF.

The rearrangement links TRBV7-3 to TRBJ2-1, with D maybe TRBD2 (7 bases). Trimming left V 6 bases short and J 3 bases short, with 15 bases between. CDR1 is SGHTA and CDR2 is FQGTGA in the germline V gene. This CDR3 has 15 residues. CDR3 coding DNA: TGTGCCAGCAGTTCCCACGGGGGGCGCTACAATGAGCAGTTCTTC. Encoded protein: CASSSHGGRYNEQFF.

The rearrangement uses TRBV10-3 and TRBJ1-5, with TRBD1 as a possible D gene (6 bases). The germline V gene encodes CDR1 ENHRY and CDR2 SYGVKD. Trimming stripped 4 bases from V and 4 bases from J, with 11 bases between. CDR3 length equals 14 residues. This CDR3 reads CAISGGTSNQPQHF. The CDR3 DNA reads TGTGCCATCAGTGGAGGGACATCAAATCAGCCCCAGCATTTT.

V usage is TRBV5-1 and J usage is TRBJ1-6; possibly TRBD1 for D (5 bases). The length of the CDR3 is 13 residues. The germline V and J ends were trimmed by 6 bases and 5 bases, with 9 bases remaining between them. Germline loops: CDR1 SGHRS, CDR2 YFSETQ. The CDR3 bases are TGCGCCAGCACCGAGACAGATAATTCACCCCTCCACTTT. Amino acid sequence: CASTETDNSPLHF.

Of note for this clone: The sample has other DNA sequences that encode this CDR3 too. The genes are TRBV5-4 and TRBJ2-7; TRBD2 matches at 8 bases. V lost 0 bases, J lost 1 base, and 3 bases stayed unmatched. The CDR3 covers 15 residues. Germline assignment: CDR1 SGHNT and CDR2 YYREEE (reference sequence). CDR3 sequence (DNA): TGTGCCAGCAGCTTGGGAGGACTAGCATCCTACGAGCAGTACTTC. Translating it yields CASSLGGLASYEQYF.

This clone was observed a few times. V is TRBV6-1 and J is TRBJ1-3; 8 bases map to TRBD1. The V gene end was trimmed by 4 bases and the J gene end by 3 bases; junction bases not matched to a gene: 11. This CDR3 is built from 17 residues. Germline assignment: CDR1 MNHNS and CDR2 SASEGT. The CDR3 loop reads CASSGGPQGALGNTIYF. In DNA form, the CDR3 reads TGTGCCAGCAGTGGAGGACCCCAGGGGGCGCTTGGAAACACCATATATTTT.

The chain links TRBV7-9 to TRBJ1-5, with TRBD1 as a possible D gene (6 bases). The CDR3 contains 14 residues. The germline gives CDR1 SEHNR, CDR2 FQNEAQ (reference sequence). V was pared by 1 base and J by 9 bases, with 13 bases between. The CDR3 protein is CASSLGGGTPPQHF. The CDR3 DNA reads TGTGCCAGCAGCTTAGGAGGGGGAACGCCGCCCCAGCATTTT.

The chain recombines TRBV19 with TRBJ1-3; possibly TRBD1 for D (6 bases). This CDR3 is 15 amino acids long. In germline, CDR1 is LNHDA, CDR2 SQIVND (reference sequence). V was cut by 3 bases and J by 0 bases, with 9 bases left in between. For the CDR3, the DNA is TGTGCCAGTAGTATCGGGGGCCTCTCTGGAAACACCATATATTTT. The encoded protein is CASSIGGLSGNTIYF. The complete variable domain, with remaining parts taken from reference TRBV19 and TRBJ1-3, reads DGGITQSPKYLFRKEGQNVTLSCEQNLNHDAMYWYRQDPGQGLRLIYYSQIVNDFQKGDIAEGYSVSREKKESFPLTVTSAQKNPTAFYLCASSIGGLSGNTIYFGEGSWLTVV.

The chain uses TRBV5-1 and TRBJ1-4; D remains unclear. The CDR3 loop spans 14 amino acids. Trimming removed 1 base at V and 6 bases at J, with 10 bases between. Germline values: CDR1 SGHRS, CDR2 YFSETQ. The CDR3 coding sequence is TGCGCCAGCAGCTTGAGAACTCAATATGAAAAACTGTTTTTT. Protein product: CASSLRTQYEKLFF. Full variable domain (rest looked up from reference TRBV5-1 and TRBJ1-4): KAGVTQTPRYLIKTRGQQVTLSCSPISGHRSVSWYQQTPGQGLQFLFEYFSETQRNKGNFPGRFSGRQFSNSRSEMNVSTLELGDSALYLCASSLRTQYEKLFFGSGTQLSVL.

V is TRBV6-5 and J is TRBJ2-6; weak D call: TRBD2 (6 bases). This CDR3 contains 15 residues. The ends were cut back, 8 bases at V and 0 bases at J, with 11 bases in the middle. Germline loops: CDR1 MNHEY, CDR2 SVGAGI. CDR3 loop: CASFSGVSGANVLTF. DNA for the CDR3: TGTGCCAGCTTCTCGGGGGTCTCTGGGGCCAACGTCCTGACTTTC.

The V call is TRBV7-2, the J call TRBJ2-7; 9 nucleotides match TRBD1. V was pared by 3 bases and J by 3 bases, with 3 bases of the junction left unmatched. The germline V gene has CDR1 SGHTA and CDR2 FQGNSA. The CDR3 length is 14 residues. Here the CDR3 reads CASSFGTGRYEQYF. The CDR3 DNA is TGTGCCAGCAGCTTTGGGACAGGGCGCTACGAGCAGTACTTC.

V usage is TRBV6-6 and J usage is TRBJ1-1, with D possibly being TRBD1 (5 bases). The CDR3 spans 17 residues. Between the trimmed V and J ends, which lost 5 bases and 3 bases, there was a span of 22 bases. Germline CDR1 is MNHNY and CDR2 is SVGAGI (reference sequence). CDR3 region: CASSHNTGSPGDTEAFF. For the CDR3, the DNA is TGTGCCAGCAGTCATAATACGGGGTCCCCGGGGGACACTGAAGCTTTCTTT.

The chain joins TRBV19 to TRBJ2-1, with D unresolved. Trimming removed 5 bases at V and 2 bases at J, with 16 bases between. The CDR3 spans 16 residues. From germline, CDR1 is LNHDA and CDR2 SQIVND (reference sequence). This CDR3 is CASSPDAGLAYNEQFF. DNA of the CDR3: TGTGCCAGTAGTCCCGACGCCGGGCTTGCCTACAATGAGCAGTTCTTC. Based on the CDR3 plus reference TRBV19 and TRBJ2-1, the full variable domain is DGGITQSPKYLFRKEGQNVTLSCEQNLNHDAMYWYRQDPGQGLRLIYYSQIVNDFQKGDIAEGYSVSREKKESFPLTVTSAQKNPTAFYLCASSPDAGLAYNEQFFGPGTRLTVL.

The V gene is TRBV18, the J gene TRBJ1-3; the D gene is possibly TRBD1 (5 bases). Germline V gives CDR1 KGHSH, CDR2 LQKENI. Trimming stripped 0 bases from V and 0 bases from J, with 12 bases between. The CDR3 consists of 17 residues. CDR3 protein: CASSPPGTKLSGNTIYF. DNA for the CDR3: TGTGCCAGCTCACCACCAGGGACCAAACTCTCTGGAAACACCATATATTTT.

The J gene is TRBJ1-1, the V gene TRBV9; D is possibly TRBD1 (5 bases). The length of the CDR3 is 13 residues. With 4 bases removed from V and 10 bases from J, the gap between germline ends came to 17 bases. The germline CDR1 and CDR2 sequences are SGDLS and YYNGEE. The CDR3 protein is CASSYNTRGAAFF. The CDR3 nucleotides read TGTGCCAGCAGCTATAACACGAGGGGTGCAGCTTTCTTT.

The chain has TRBV5-1 and TRBJ1-5; 10 positions agree with TRBD1. Losses at the gene ends were 6 bases for V and 0 bases for J; bases not matched to a gene: 6. The CDR3 contains 16 residues. Germline V lookup: CDR1 SGHRS, CDR2 YFSETQ. The CDR3 bases are TGCGCCAGCACCACCGGGACAGGGGTTAGCAATCAGCCCCAGCATTTT. Its protein product is CASTTGTGVSNQPQHF.

The J gene is TRBJ1-2, the V gene TRBV7-2; maybe TRBD1 (6 bases). Germline CDR1 and CDR2: SGHTA and FQGNSA. Trimming took off 3 bases at V and 8 bases at J, with 13 bases between the two ends. The CDR3 has 13 amino acids. The CDR3 loop reads CASSLQTGSGYTF. The CDR3 DNA sequence: TGTGCCAGCAGCTTGCAAACAGGGTCCGGCTACACCTTC.